Presented here are 31 T cell receptor beta chains from one specimen sequenced in a study of blood T cell repertoires in COVID-19. Assay used: immunoSEQ multiplex PCR; TCRdb lists only in-frame clones, some missing. The table shows over 200,000 clones, with around 89% occurring only once. Specimen: PBMCs or T cells enriched from blood (not recorded which). These receptors originate from a man aged 40-49 years who had recovered from COVID-19.

The V and J genes are TRBV18 and TRBJ1-2, with 8 bases that match TRBD1. CDR3 length: 15 residues. The V segment lost 2 bases and the J segment 4 bases; nucleotides outside the gene matches: 6. CDR1 KGHSH and CDR2 LQKENI come from the germline V gene. The DNA for the CDR3 is TGTGCCAGCTCACCAAGGAGGGACAGGAGCTATGGCTACACCTTC. Translated: CASSPRRDRSYGYTF.

CDR3 loop: CASSQGVGGGNQPQHF. The CDR3, as DNA: TGTGCCAGCAGCCAAGGCGTCGGTGGCGGTAATCAGCCCCAGCATTTT. V gene TRBV3-1 (or the pseudogene TRBV3-2) combines with J gene TRBJ1-5, with unresolved D. Trimming removed 1 base from V and 4 bases from J, with 14 bases in between. This CDR3 is 16 amino acids long. The germline V gene has CDR1 LGHDT and CDR2 YNNKEL (reference sequence).

The chain employs TRBV15 and TRBJ1-5; 9 bases align to TRBD1. Germline CDR1 LNHNV, CDR2 YYDKDF (reference sequence). The V gene end was trimmed by 0 bases and the J gene end by 5 bases; junction bases not matched to a gene: 11. The CDR3 contains 18 residues. The CDR3 loop reads CATSRDRGSRDRDQPQHF. CDR3 nucleotides: TGTGCCACCAGCAGAGATAGAGGGAGCCGGGACAGGGATCAGCCCCAGCATTTT.

The chain combines TRBV9 with TRBJ2-5; weak D call: TRBD1 (7 bases). Germline CDR1 reads SGDLS; CDR2 reads YYNGEE. Between the trimmed V and J ends, which lost 3 bases and 2 bases, there was a span of 14 bases. The length of the CDR3 is 15 residues. The chain's CDR3 is CASSEEGASQETQYF. As DNA, the CDR3 is TGTGCCAGCAGCGAGGAGGGGGCCTCACAAGAGACCCAGTACTTC.

V and J are TRBV2 and TRBJ1-4, with D possibly TRBD1 on 5 matching bases. This CDR3 is 16 amino acids long. Looked up from germline, CDR1 is SNHLY and CDR2 is FYNNEI. Trimming took off 1 base at V and 0 bases at J, with 9 bases between the two ends. DNA for the CDR3: TGTGCCAGCAGTGAAGGGACAATTGCAACTAATGAAAAACTGTTTTTT. Protein product: CASSEGTIATNEKLFF.

The chain links TRBV7-8 to TRBJ2-2; 12 bases match TRBD2. Germline V gene sequence: CDR1 SGHVS, CDR2 FQNEAQ. Trimming at V came to 8 bases and at J to 4 bases, leaving 8 bases not matched to a gene. The CDR3 is 16 residues long. The DNA for the CDR3 is TGTGCCAGCGGCCGACTAGCGGGAGCCGTCACCGGGGAGCTGTTTTTT. This translates into CASGRLAGAVTGELFF.

This rearrangement joins TRBV4-3 to TRBJ2-4, with 9 bases aligning to TRBD1. Trimming took 0 bases from V and 3 from J; bases not matched to a gene: 6. Germline CDR1 reads LGHNA; CDR2 reads YSLEER. This CDR3 is 17 amino acids long. The CDR3 DNA reads TGCGCCAGCAGCCAAGACGGACAGGGGACAAACAAAAACATTCAGTACTTC. The encoded protein is CASSQDGQGTNKNIQYF.

J is TRBJ1-2 and V is TRBV7-9; D might be TRBD1 (6 bases). V was clipped by 3 bases and J by 7 bases, with 15 bases between them. Germline CDR1 and CDR2: SEHNR and FQNEAQ (reference sequence). The CDR3 runs 14 residues. The CDR3 nucleotides are TGTGCCAGCAGCTTGGGGCAGGGGACGAGTGGCTACACCTTC. Its protein is CASSLGQGTSGYTF. Filled out from reference TRBV7-9 and TRBJ1-2, the complete variable domain reads DTGVSQNPRHKITKRGQNVTFRCDPISEHNRLYWYRQTLGQGPEFLTYFQNEAQLEKSRLLSDRFSAERPKGSFSTLEIQRTEQGDSAMYLCASSLGQGTSGYTFGSGTRLTVV.

The chain employs TRBV7-2 and TRBJ2-2; 11 bases fit TRBD2. This CDR3 is 16 amino acids long. The V gene's germline CDR1 is SGHTA and CDR2 FQGNSA. V gave up 5 bases and J gave up 3 bases; unmatched junction bases: 5. DNA of the CDR3: TGTGCCAGCAGCCCCCCGGGACTAGCGGACACCGGGGAGCTGTTTTTT. This encodes CASSPPGLADTGELFF.

V is TRBV6-5 and J is TRBJ1-1; D unresolved. The CDR3 has 11 amino acids. Germline V lookup: CDR1 MNHEY, CDR2 SVGAGI. Trimming left V 6 bases short and J 6 bases short, with 8 bases between. CDR3 nucleotides: TGTGCCAGCAGCCTCCGGTCTGAAGCTTTCTTT. Translation gives CASSLRSEAFF.

The rearrangement joins TRBV19 to TRBJ1-5; unclear D gene. Germline V gives CDR1 LNHDA, CDR2 SQIVND (reference sequence). The CDR3 spans 14 residues. The V end was cut by 5 bases, the J end by 0 bases, with 8 bases between. CDR3 DNA: TGTGCCAGTAGTTGGAGTGTTAGCAATCAGCCCCAGCATTTT. It yields the protein CASSWSVSNQPQHF.

The chain is built from TRBV6-2 or TRBV6-3 and TRBJ1-4; the D gene is possibly TRBD1 (5 bases). CDR3 size: 17 residues. Between the trimmed V and J ends, which lost 2 bases and 0 bases, there was a span of 13 bases. Germline CDR1 reads MNHEY; CDR2 reads SVGEGT. The CDR3 region is CASSYGWGKATNEKLFF. CDR3 coding DNA: TGTGCCAGCAGTTACGGCTGGGGCAAAGCAACTAATGAAAAACTGTTTTTT.

CDR3 sequence (DNA): TGTGCCAGCAGTTACGGGGGACAGGGAAGGAATTCACCCCTCCACTTT. It translates to CASSYGGQGRNSPLHF. The V call is TRBV6-5, the J call TRBJ1-6; 9 bases are shared with TRBD1. The CDR3 runs 16 residues. The ends lost 2 bases at V and 7 bases at J; junction bases unmatched: 6. The germline gives CDR1 MNHEY, CDR2 SVGAGI.

The CDR3 loop reads CASSDRQGDYGYTF. The CDR3 nucleotides read TGTGCCAGCAGTGATCGGCAGGGCGACTATGGCTACACCTTC. V is TRBV2 and J is TRBJ1-2; D is perhaps TRBD1 (5 bases). The CDR3 totals 14 residues. CDR1 and CDR2 (germline): SNHLY, FYNNEI. V gave up 3 bases and J gave up 3 bases, with 11 bases separating them.

This clone was counted a single time. The V and J genes are TRBV25-1 and TRBJ1-1, with 10 bases identical to TRBD1. This CDR3 is 13 amino acids long. Losses at the gene ends were 10 bases for V and 2 bases for J; bases not matched to a gene: 4. Germline-derived CDR1 and CDR2 are MGHDK and SYGVNS. CDR3 amino acids: CATDRGPNTEAFF. CDR3 sequence (DNA): TGTGCCACCGACAGGGGGCCCAACACTGAAGCTTTCTTT.

The chain links TRBV5-1 to TRBJ2-7; TRBD1 aligns across 10 bases. V lost 4 bases to trimming and J lost 5 bases; unmatched junction nucleotides: 6. The CDR3 sequence is 14 residues long. From germline, CDR1 is SGHRS and CDR2 YFSETQ. The CDR3 DNA reads as TGCGCCAGCAGCATCGCGGGACAGGGGCACGAGCAGTACTTC. Residues: CASSIAGQGHEQYF.

The chain is built from TRBV7-2 and TRBJ2-7, with 8 bases matching TRBD1. The CDR3 is made up of 14 amino acids. The ends lost 1 base at V and 4 bases at J; junction bases unmatched: 3. Per the germline V gene, CDR1 is SGHTA and CDR2 is FQGNSA. The chain's CDR3 is CASSLGTGYYEQYF. The CDR3 nucleotides read TGTGCCAGCAGCTTAGGGACAGGGTATTACGAGCAGTACTTC. The variable domain in full, with the rest retrieved from reference TRBV7-2 and TRBJ2-7, is GAGVSQSPSNKVTEKGKDVELRCDPISGHTALYWYRQSLGQGLEFLIYFQGNSAPDKSGLPSDRFSAERTGGSVSTLTIQRTQQEDSAVYLCASSLGTGYYEQYFGPGTRLTVT.

This sequence joins TRBV7-8 and TRBJ1-5, with 10 bases lining up with TRBD1. Losses at the gene ends were 4 bases for V and 7 bases for J; bases not matched to a gene: 10. Germline assignment: CDR1 SGHVS and CDR2 FQNEAQ. The CDR3 contains 16 residues. The CDR3 is CASSSRTGGSIQPQHF. The CDR3 nucleotides read TGTGCCAGCAGCTCCAGGACAGGGGGTTCTATCCAGCCCCAGCATTTT.

V usage is TRBV7-6 and J usage is TRBJ2-7; D may be TRBD1 (5 bases). The CDR3 runs to 14 residues. Germline V gives CDR1 SGHVS, CDR2 FNYEAQ. The V and J ends lost 4 bases and 7 bases respectively, with 17 bases between them. CDR3 sequence reads: CASSSLGGDSEQYF. CDR3 bases: TGTGCCAGCAGCTCCCTCGGTGGCGACAGTGAGCAGTACTTC.

The genes are TRBV7-2 and TRBJ1-6, with 8 bases aligning to TRBD1. CDR1 and CDR2 (germline): SGHTA, FQGNSA. The CDR3 totals 16 residues. V was pared by 7 bases and J by 0 bases, with 5 bases of the junction left unmatched. The CDR3 nucleotides read TGTGCCAGCAACTGGGACAGGAGCTCCTATAATTCACCCCTCCACTTT. This sequence encodes CASNWDRSSYNSPLHF.

The gene calls are TRBV29-1 and TRBJ1-1; 7 bases fit TRBD1. Per the germline V gene, CDR1 is SQVTM and CDR2 is ANQGSEA. After removal of 5 bases from V and 2 bases from J, the junction contained 11 bases not matched to a gene. This CDR3 region has 15 residues. The CDR3 reads CSVKRTGTENTEAFF. The DNA for the CDR3 is TGCAGCGTTAAAAGAACCGGGACAGAAAACACTGAAGCTTTCTTT.

The chain uses TRBV9 and TRBJ2-1; 8 nucleotides align to TRBD2. The CDR3 spans 17 residues. V lost 0 bases and J lost 4; bases outside the gene matches: 9. CDR1 and CDR2 from the germline V gene are SGDLS and YYNGEE. The CDR3 is CASSVVGSGTGYNEQFF. DNA for the CDR3: TGTGCCAGCAGCGTAGTCGGTAGCGGGACGGGTTACAATGAGCAGTTCTTC.

The V gene is TRBV12-5, the J gene TRBJ1-5; 7 nucleotides agree with TRBD1. V lost 1 base and J lost 3; bases outside the gene matches: 3. Germline loops: CDR1 LGHNT, CDR2 FRNRAP. The CDR3 runs 15 residues. CDR3 DNA sequence: TGTGCTAGTGGTTTGGGACAGGGTCTCAATCAGCCCCAGCATTTT. Amino acids: CASGLGQGLNQPQHF.

This chain uses TRBV2 with TRBJ2-7; TRBD1 might be the D (6 bases). Trimming removed 7 bases from V and 0 bases from J, with 13 bases in between. The germline CDR1 and CDR2 sequences are SNHLY and FYNNEI. The CDR3 spans 14 residues. The CDR3 is CASITRQVSYEQYF. DNA for the CDR3: TGTGCCAGCATTACTAGACAGGTCTCCTACGAGCAGTACTTC.

The chain combines TRBV7-2 with TRBJ2-4, with 7 nucleotides matching TRBD1. The CDR3 contains 18 residues. The junction had 10 bases not matched to a gene; V was cut back by 2 bases and J by 0 bases. CDR1 SGHTA and CDR2 FQGNSA come from the germline V gene. The CDR3 nucleotides read TGTGCCAGCAGCTTACCGGGACAGCCCACCTTAGCCAAAAACATTCAGTACTTC. This gives the protein CASSLPGQPTLAKNIQYF.

The V and J genes are TRBV19 and TRBJ2-7, with 10 positions matching TRBD1. Germline CDR1 LNHDA, CDR2 SQIVND (reference sequence). The V segment lost 1 base and the J segment 1 base; nucleotides outside the gene matches: 13. The CDR3 has 19 amino acids. The CDR3 sequence is CASSIVLRDRGAWSYEQYF. In nucleotides, the CDR3 is TGTGCCAGTAGTATAGTTCTCCGGGACAGGGGTGCTTGGTCCTACGAGCAGTACTTC.

The V and J genes are TRBV9 and TRBJ2-1; TRBD2 aligns across 7 bases. From germline, CDR1 is SGDLS and CDR2 YYNGEE. The CDR3 has 15 residues. Trimming took 5 bases from V and 1 from J; bases not matched to a gene: 6. CDR3: CASSGRDYSYNEQFF. CDR3 sequence (DNA): TGTGCCAGCAGTGGCCGGGACTATTCCTACAATGAGCAGTTCTTC.

The CDR3 bases are TGTGCCAGCAGTTATGCGACTAGCGGGAGGATGAATGAGCAGTTCTTC. Its translation is CASSYATSGRMNEQFF. The chain joins TRBV6-5 to TRBJ2-1, with TRBD2 matching over 13 bases. Trimming at V came to 3 bases and at J to 7 bases, leaving 6 bases not matched to a gene. The germline V gene encodes CDR1 MNHEY and CDR2 SVGAGI. This CDR3 is built from 16 residues.

The V call is TRBV2, the J call TRBJ1-1; 7 bases fit TRBD1. Germline V gene data show CDR1 as SNHLY and CDR2 as FYNNEI. The length of the CDR3 is 18 residues. After removal of 6 bases from V and 5 bases from J, the junction contained 21 bases not matched to a gene. CDR3 region: CASRGIPRDSRNPTEAFF. The DNA for the CDR3 is TGTGCCAGCAGGGGAATCCCCCGGGACAGCCGAAATCCGACTGAAGCTTTCTTT.

The chain is built from TRBV30 and TRBJ1-1; TRBD1 might be the D (6 bases). Trimming took 6 bases from V and 4 from J, leaving 18 bases between them. The CDR3 contains 14 residues. Germline CDR1 reads GTSNPN; CDR2 reads SVGIG (reference sequence). In DNA, the CDR3 is TGTGCCTGCCACATAAACAGGGAGGGCACTGAAGCTTTCTTT. It codes for CACHINREGTEAFF.

Regarding this clone: Other DNA variants within this sample encode the same CDR3. The rearrangement links TRBV6-5 to TRBJ2-2; a possible D gene is TRBD2 (5 bases). The V gene lost 6 bases and the J gene lost 5 bases, with 7 bases spanning the gap. The length of the CDR3 is 12 residues. Germline lookup yields CDR1 MNHEY and CDR2 SVGAGI. In nucleotides, the CDR3 is TGTGCCAGCAGCCGGGGTACCGGGGAGCTGTTTTTT. Protein product: CASSRGTGELFF.